The 22 T cell receptor beta chains reported below all come from one sample, sequenced in a study of PD-1 blockade in classical Hodgkin lymphoma. Every single patient, without exception, relapsed after autologous stem cell transplantation, and brentuximab vedotin exposure varied. TCRdb keeps only in-frame clones here, not all; method: immunoSEQ multiplex PCR. The sample lists about 39,000 clones; about 88% were seen once. The sequencing used peripheral blood mononuclear cells (PBMCs), collected at baseline. The source is a human donor with classical Hodgkin lymphoma.

The rearrangement links TRBV7-8 to TRBJ2-7; D is perhaps TRBD1 (5 bases). Trimming stripped 3 bases from V and 4 bases from J, with 16 bases between. This CDR3 spans 15 amino acids. The germline V gene has CDR1 SGHVS and CDR2 FQNEAQ. This CDR3 reads CASSFPGRREYEQYF. CDR3 sequence (DNA): TGTGCCAGCAGCTTCCCGGGCCGCAGGGAATACGAGCAGTACTTC.

This clone was seen once. The chain links TRBV18 to TRBJ2-1; perhaps TRBD1 as D (6 bases). In germline, CDR1 is KGHSH, CDR2 LQKENI. The CDR3 sequence is 16 residues long. With 2 bases removed from V and 4 bases from J, the gap between germline ends came to 15 bases. The CDR3 region is CASSPLRQGFYNEQFF. DNA of the CDR3: TGTGCCAGCTCACCATTACGCCAGGGGTTTTACAATGAGCAGTTCTTC.

V gene TRBV11-1 combines with J gene TRBJ2-6; D is unresolved. Germline values: CDR1 SGHAT, CDR2 FQDESV (reference sequence). V was pared by 5 bases and J by 4 bases, with 21 bases between. The CDR3 is 18 residues long. The CDR3 DNA sequence: TGTGCCAGCAGCGTCACCGGGCCAATAACAGCCGGGGCCAACGTCCTGACTTTC. Its translation: CASSVTGPITAGANVLTF.

V is TRBV19 and J is TRBJ2-5; TRBD1 matches 8 bases. The CDR3 sequence is 16 residues long. Germline CDR1 reads LNHDA; CDR2 reads SQIVND (reference sequence). V dropped 4 bases and J dropped 4; count of bases not matched to a gene: 11. DNA for the CDR3: TGTGCCAGTAGTAAGGGAACAGGACAGGGACTAGAGACCCAGTACTTC. Protein product: CASSKGTGQGLETQYF.

V gene TRBV28 combines with J gene TRBJ2-3; no reliable D call. V lost 6 bases, J lost 2 bases, and 3 bases lay in between. Germline V CDR1 and CDR2: MDHEN, SYDVKM. CDR3 size: 11 residues. The CDR3 protein is CASSTTDTQYF. For the CDR3, the DNA is TGTGCCAGCAGCACCACAGATACGCAGTATTTT.

The rearrangement uses TRBV11-2 and TRBJ2-7; D is uncertain. Germline lookup yields CDR1 SGHAT and CDR2 FQNNGV. Deletions cut 5 bases from V and 1 base from J, with 9 bases between. The CDR3 covers 13 residues. The CDR3 coding sequence is TGTGCCAGCAGCCCGCCCGGTTCCTACGAGCAGTACTTC. Translated, it gives CASSPPGSYEQYF.

The chain combines TRBV7-2 with TRBJ2-5, with D maybe TRBD2 (7 bases). The ends were cut back, 2 bases at V and 2 bases at J, with 15 bases in the middle. Per germline, CDR1 SGHTA and CDR2 FQGNSA. The CDR3 sequence is 16 residues long. Here the CDR3 reads CASSLMGGGTQETQYF. The CDR3 nucleotides are TGTGCCAGCAGCTTAATGGGCGGGGGCACACAAGAGACCCAGTACTTC. Based on the CDR3 plus reference TRBV7-2 and TRBJ2-5, the full variable domain is GAGVSQSPSNKVTEKGKDVELRCDPISGHTALYWYRQSLGQGLEFLIYFQGNSAPDKSGLPSDRFSAERTGGSVSTLTIQRTQQEDSAVYLCASSLMGGGTQETQYFGPGTRLLVL.

The chain employs TRBV2 and TRBJ1-2; 7 bases are a match to TRBD1. The V gene's germline CDR1 is SNHLY and CDR2 FYNNEI. J lost 6 bases, V lost 6 bases, and 13 bases had no gene match. This CDR3 comprises 15 residues. The CDR3 reads CASRLTGLQGNGYTF. Here the CDR3 DNA reads TGTGCCAGCAGGCTGACAGGGCTACAGGGGAATGGCTACACCTTC.

This chain connects TRBV6-4 to TRBJ2-2; the match to TRBD2 covers 8 bases. CDR1 MRHNA and CDR2 SNTAGT come from the germline V gene. Trimming cost V 5 bases and J 1 base; bases outside gene matches: 9. CDR3 length: 17 amino acids. The CDR3 is CASSMEMGLGNTGELFF. The DNA of the CDR3 is TGTGCCAGCAGTATGGAGATGGGACTAGGGAACACCGGGGAGCTGTTTTTT.

The rearrangement links TRBV15 to TRBJ1-1; D may be TRBD1 (5 bases). The CDR3 has 15 amino acids. Germline CDR1 and CDR2: LNHNV and YYDKDF (reference sequence). Trimming shortened V by 0 bases and J by 4 bases, and 12 bases separated the two germline ends. CDR3 loop: CATSRDFSGATEAFF. In DNA form, the CDR3 reads TGTGCCACCAGCAGAGATTTTTCTGGGGCCACTGAAGCTTTCTTT.

This clone has more than one count but fewer than ten. The chain recombines TRBV19 with TRBJ2-7; TRBD2 matches at 8 bases. The CDR3 runs to 13 residues. Germline CDR1 reads LNHDA; CDR2 reads SQIVND (reference sequence). The junction had 10 bases not matched to a gene; V was cut back by 8 bases and J by 7 bases. As DNA, the CDR3 is TGTGCCAGTTCCCTCTCCCGGGGGGGTGAGCAGTACTTC. It specifies CASSLSRGGEQYF.

The CDR3 region has the DNA TGCGCCAGCAGCCAAGTCCTCCGGGACAGGGGGCATGTTGGCTACACCTTC. It encodes CASSQVLRDRGHVGYTF. The chain is built from TRBV4-1 and TRBJ1-2; 12 bases align to TRBD1. The J segment lost 7 bases and the V segment lost 1 base, leaving 10 bases of the junction unmatched. This CDR3 is built from 17 residues. Germline-derived CDR1 and CDR2 are MGHRA and YSYEKL.

The chain employs TRBV28 and TRBJ2-7; TRBD2 aligns across 11 bases. V lost 3 bases to trimming and J lost 6 bases; unmatched junction nucleotides: 4. The CDR3 contains 14 residues. CDR1 and CDR2 from the germline V gene are MDHEN and SYDVKM. CDR3 DNA: TGTGCCAGCAGTTTCCTAGCGGGAGGCTCCGAGCAGTACTTC. Amino acid sequence: CASSFLAGGSEQYF.

The chain uses TRBV9 and TRBJ2-1; TRBD2 matches 8 bases. V was pared by 4 bases and J by 5 bases, with 11 bases of the junction left unmatched. Germline CDR1 reads SGDLS; CDR2 reads YYNGEE. The CDR3 length is 16 residues. The CDR3 here is CASSPPLGLVHNEQFF. The CDR3 DNA reads as TGTGCCAGCAGCCCCCCGTTGGGACTAGTCCACAATGAGCAGTTCTTC.

V gene TRBV4-3 combines with J gene TRBJ2-1; D remains ambiguous. This CDR3 is 15 amino acids long. Germline CDR1 reads LGHNA; CDR2 reads YSLEER. V lost 4 bases, J lost 4 bases, and 14 bases lay in between. CDR3 nucleotides: TGCGCCAGCAGCCCCCTCCCGACGGATTACAATGAGCAGTTCTTC. Translation gives CASSPLPTDYNEQFF.

The chain combines TRBV18 with TRBJ2-1; 14 bases fit TRBD2. The V and J ends lost 2 bases and 2 bases, in that order; junction bases with no gene match: 2. The germline gives CDR1 KGHSH, CDR2 LQKENI. This CDR3 is built from 17 residues. CDR3 nucleotide sequence: TGTGCCAGCTCACCAGGACTAGCGGGAGGCACCTACAATGAGCAGTTCTTC. Translating it yields CASSPGLAGGTYNEQFF.

The rearrangement links TRBV10-3 to TRBJ2-7; maybe TRBD1 (6 bases). Germline-derived CDR1 and CDR2 are ENHRY and SYGVKD. V shed 6 bases and J shed 0 bases, with 12 bases lying between them. The CDR3 has 14 amino acids. CDR3 nucleotides: TGTGCCATCAGCGTTCGGACAGCCTCCTACGAGCAGTACTTC. Residues: CAISVRTASYEQYF.

The chain has TRBV15 and TRBJ1-2; no firm D call. Trimming removed 0 bases from V and 4 bases from J, with 12 bases in between. This CDR3 spans 15 amino acids. Germline V gene sequence: CDR1 LNHNV, CDR2 YYDKDF (reference sequence). For the CDR3, the DNA is TGTGCCACCAGCAGAGATCAGACGTCGTCCTATGGCTACACCTTC. It codes for CATSRDQTSSYGYTF.

The V call is TRBV27, the J call TRBJ1-6; the match to TRBD1 covers 9 bases. Germline CDR1 is MNHEY and CDR2 is SMNVEV (reference sequence). After removal of 4 bases from V and 10 bases from J, the junction contained 8 bases not matched to a gene. This CDR3 is built from 15 residues. CDR3 loop: CASSSRQGVGSPLHF. The CDR3 DNA reads as TGTGCCAGCAGTTCTCGACAGGGGGTAGGCTCACCCCTCCACTTT.

The sample holds a few counts of this clone. The J gene is TRBJ1-2, the V gene TRBV13, with D maybe TRBD1 (6 bases). This CDR3 has 12 residues. Deletions cut 6 bases from V and 8 bases from J, with 13 bases between. Per germline, CDR1 PRHDT and CDR2 FYEKMQ (reference sequence). The CDR3 protein is CASRTGVGGYTF. The CDR3 DNA reads TGTGCCAGCAGGACAGGAGTTGGAGGCTACACCTTC.

Regarding this clone: A junction end diverges from the germline sequence, so it may reflect a read error. This sequence joins TRBV9 and TRBJ2-3, with D uncertain. CDR3 length equals 11 residues. Per germline, CDR1 SGDLS and CDR2 YYNGEE. CDR3 nucleotide sequence: TGTGCCAGCAGTGTAGGAGATACGCAGTATTTT. Its translation is CASSVGDTQYF. Variable domain in full (rest from reference TRBV9 and TRBJ2-3): DSGVTQTPKHLITATGQRVTLRCSPRSGDLSVYWYQQSLDQGLQFLIQYYNGEERAKGNILERFSAQQFPDLHSELNLSSLELGDSALYFCASSVGDTQYFGPGTRLTVL.

The chain employs TRBV5-6 and TRBJ2-5, with D possibly matching TRBD2 (6 bases). Trimming shortened V by 0 bases and J by 4 bases, and 10 bases separated the two germline ends. CDR1 is SGHDT and CDR2 is YYEEEE in the germline V gene. The CDR3 runs 14 residues. CDR3 DNA: TGTGCCAGCAGCTTGGCGGGGGTCCTAGAGACCCAGTACTTC. Its translation is CASSLAGVLETQYF.